Each of the 18 T cell receptor beta chains below was sequenced from the same sample in a study of T cell responses to AZD1222 COVID-19 vaccine. Assay used: immunoSEQ multiplex PCR; TCRdb lists only in-frame clones, some missing. The table includes about 110,000 clones, roughly nine tenths detected once. Sequences were derived from peripheral blood, sampled on day 0 of AZD1222 vaccination. Receptor source: an adult in good health.

The chain recombines TRBV3-1 (or the pseudogene TRBV3-2) with TRBJ2-7; 11 positions agree with TRBD2. Germline CDR1 is LGHDT and CDR2 is YNNKEL (reference sequence). V lost 3 bases and J lost 5; bases outside the gene matches: 3. The CDR3 is made up of 14 amino acids. The CDR3, as DNA: TGTGCCAGCAGCCAGGAGGGACTAGCGGACGAGCAGTACTTC. Its translation is CASSQEGLADEQYF.

The chain uses TRBV15 and TRBJ2-6; TRBD1 aligns across 7 bases. The ends lost 5 bases at V and 0 bases at J; junction bases unmatched: 7. Germline-derived CDR1 and CDR2 are LNHNV and YYDKDF (reference sequence). The CDR3 runs to 17 residues. CDR3 DNA: TGTGCCACCAGCTCTCGACGGGACAGCTCTGGGGCCAACGTCCTGACTTTC. This codes for CATSSRRDSSGANVLTF. The entire variable domain, with the rest obtained from reference TRBV15 and TRBJ2-6, is as follows: DAMVIQNPRYQVTQFGKPVTLSCSQTLNHNVMYWYQQKSSQAPKLLFHYYDKDFNNEADTPDNFQSRRPNTSFCFLDIRSPGLGDTAMYLCATSSRRDSSGANVLTFGAGSRLTVL.

The chain carries TRBV10-2 and TRBJ2-3; no clear D. This CDR3 has 12 amino acids. CDR1 is WSHSY, CDR2 SAAADI, per germline. V was trimmed by 6 bases and J by 5 bases, leaving 9 bases between them. The CDR3 spells CASRQPGDTQYF. CDR3 in DNA: TGCGCCAGCAGACAGCCGGGAGATACGCAGTATTTT.

The chain is built from TRBV6-1 and TRBJ1-6; perhaps TRBD1 as D (5 bases). The germline gives CDR1 MNHNS, CDR2 SASEGT. V was shortened by 2 bases and J by 10 bases, with 15 bases between the two germline ends. This CDR3 region has 15 residues. As DNA, the CDR3 is TGTGCCAGCAGTGAACTTGGGGGGTTCAGGTCACCCCTCCACTTT. Amino acid sequence: CASSELGGFRSPLHF.

The rearrangement uses TRBV5-1 and TRBJ2-2; 8 positions match TRBD1. The CDR3 loop spans 15 amino acids. V gave up 4 bases and J gave up 4 bases; unmatched junction bases: 6. Looked up from germline, CDR1 is SGHRS and CDR2 is YFSETQ. The CDR3 DNA reads as TGCGCCAGCAGCGGGGGGACAGGACCCACCGGGGAGCTGTTTTTT. This codes for CASSGGTGPTGELFF. Complete variable domain (other parts from reference TRBV5-1 and TRBJ2-2): KAGVTQTPRYLIKTRGQQVTLSCSPISGHRSVSWYQQTPGQGLQFLFEYFSETQRNKGNFPGRFSGRQFSNSRSEMNVSTLELGDSALYLCASSGGTGPTGELFFGEGSRLTVL.

This clone was recorded only once. The CDR3 DNA sequence: TGTGCCAGCAGTGGGACAGGGGCGACTGAAGCTTTCTTT. Amino acid sequence: CASSGTGATEAFF. The rearrangement joins TRBV25-1 to TRBJ1-1; the match to TRBD1 covers 9 bases. The germline gives CDR1 MGHDK, CDR2 SYGVNS. This CDR3 has 13 amino acids. V shed 4 bases and J 5 bases; nucleotides not matched to a gene: 2.

The chain links TRBV29-1 to TRBJ1-2, with unresolved D. CDR1 and CDR2 (germline): SQVTM, ANQGSEA. This CDR3 is 10 amino acids long. V dropped 0 bases and J dropped 6 bases, with 2 bases sitting between them. The CDR3 is CSVEENGYTF. The CDR3 DNA follows: TGCAGCGTTGAAGAGAATGGCTACACCTTC.

The V call is TRBV29-1, the J call TRBJ1-2; 7 bases agree with TRBD1. Germline loops: CDR1 SQVTM, CDR2 ANQGSEA. This CDR3 has 12 amino acids. The ends lost 3 bases at V and 6 bases at J; junction bases unmatched: 4. As DNA, the CDR3 is TGCAGCGTTGAGGGGACAGCTAATGGCTACACCTTC. Translation gives CSVEGTANGYTF.

This clone has only one observation. The rearrangement links TRBV11-2 to TRBJ1-4; unclear D gene. This CDR3 comprises 14 residues. Germline assignment: CDR1 SGHAT and CDR2 FQNNGV. V was pared by 3 bases and J by 8 bases, with 13 bases between. CDR3 sequence: CASSFSRVGEKLFF. Written as DNA, the CDR3 is TGTGCCAGCAGCTTCAGTAGGGTTGGAGAAAAACTGTTTTTT. Using reference TRBV11-2 and TRBJ1-4 for the parts outside the CDR3, the full variable domain is EAGVAQSPRYKIIEKRQSVAFWCNPISGHATLYWYQQILGQGPKLLIQFQNNGVVDDSQLPKDRFSAERLKGVDSTLKIQPAKLEDSAVYLCASSFSRVGEKLFFGSGTQLSVL.

The J gene is TRBJ1-1, the V gene TRBV5-6, with D possibly being TRBD1 (5 bases). The CDR3 loop spans 14 amino acids. Germline-derived CDR1 and CDR2 are SGHDT and YYEEEE. V was clipped by 2 bases and J by 6 bases, with 14 bases between them. CDR3 coding DNA: TGTGCCAGCAGCTTCCGGGACCTAGGGGCTGAAGCTTTCTTT. It yields the protein CASSFRDLGAEAFF. Full variable domain (remainder filled in from reference TRBV5-6 and TRBJ1-1): DAGVTQSPTHLIKTRGQQVTLRCSPKSGHDTVSWYQQALGQGPQFIFQYYEEEERQRGNFPDRFSGHQFPNYSSELNVNALLLGDSALYLCASSFRDLGAEAFFGQGTRLTVV.

This clone was found once. V usage is TRBV5-1 and J usage is TRBJ2-3; perhaps TRBD2 as D (5 bases). Germline CDR1 is SGHRS and CDR2 is YFSETQ. The CDR3 is 14 amino acids. V gave up 2 bases and J gave up 8 bases, with 15 bases separating them. CDR3 in amino acids: CASSFDLGRVTQYF. CDR3 sequence (DNA): TGCGCCAGCAGCTTTGATTTGGGGAGAGTTACGCAGTATTTT.

The V and J genes are TRBV7-2 and TRBJ1-5; D is uncertain. Trimming pared 2 bases from V and 0 bases from J, leaving 8 bases between. The CDR3 is 15 residues long. From germline, CDR1 is SGHTA and CDR2 FQGNSA. Here the CDR3 DNA reads TGTGCCAGCAGCTTACCTGGTCCTAGCAATCAGCCCCAGCATTTT. Translated, it gives CASSLPGPSNQPQHF.

The V call is TRBV28, the J call TRBJ2-3, with TRBD2 matching over 14 bases. CDR1 and CDR2 (germline): MDHEN, SYDVKM. The CDR3 is made up of 24 amino acids. The V segment lost 5 bases and the J segment 4 bases; nucleotides outside the gene matches: 29. The CDR3 loop reads CASSHPFGTGPWGLAGESADTQYF. The CDR3 nucleotides are TGTGCCAGCAGTCACCCCTTTGGGACAGGGCCGTGGGGACTAGCGGGAGAATCTGCAGATACGCAGTATTTT.

This chain uses TRBV7-2 with TRBJ2-7, with 10 bases lining up with TRBD1. The CDR3 totals 15 residues. The germline V gene encodes CDR1 SGHTA and CDR2 FQGNSA. The V gene end was trimmed by 5 bases and the J gene end by 4 bases; junction bases not matched to a gene: 8. The CDR3 coding sequence is TGTGCCAGCAGCGTCGACAGGGGGCAGGGGTACGAGCAGTACTTC. It encodes CASSVDRGQGYEQYF.

This sequence joins TRBV5-1 and TRBJ2-5, with 7 bases matching TRBD2. Germline V CDR1 and CDR2: SGHRS, YFSETQ. V lost 5 bases to trimming and J lost 5 bases; unmatched junction nucleotides: 9. CDR3 size: 14 residues. CDR3 loop: CASRGTLAAETQYF. DNA for the CDR3: TGCGCCAGCAGAGGAACCCTAGCGGCCGAGACCCAGTACTTC.

The genes are TRBV28 and TRBJ2-1; tentatively, D is TRBD2 (6 bases). CDR1 and CDR2 (germline): MDHEN, SYDVKM. Trimming pared 7 bases from V and 7 bases from J, leaving 20 bases between. The CDR3 runs to 15 residues. CDR3 sequence reads: CASTLGGSMGNEQFF. The CDR3 coding sequence is TGTGCCAGCACCCTCGGAGGGTCAATGGGAAATGAGCAGTTCTTC.

This rearrangement joins TRBV3-1 (or the pseudogene TRBV3-2) to TRBJ1-5; D uncertain. The CDR3 spans 13 residues. Looked up from germline, CDR1 is LGHDT and CDR2 is YNNKEL (reference sequence). V was cut by 6 bases and J by 6 bases, with 12 bases left in between. The DNA for the CDR3 is TGTGCCAGCAGTCCGAACGAGGGTCAGCCCCAGCATTTT. Encoded protein: CASSPNEGQPQHF.

The chain couples TRBV24-1 to TRBJ1-2; weak D call: TRBD1 (5 bases). Germline V CDR1 and CDR2: KGHDR, SFDVKD. The CDR3 runs 15 residues. The V and J ends lost 7 bases and 4 bases respectively, with 18 bases between them. CDR3 in DNA: TGTGCCACCAGAGGGGAGAACGTCGAGGGCTATGGCTACACCTTC. Protein sequence: CATRGENVEGYGYTF.